This TCR beta chain came from a study of beta chain features in type 1 diabetes. Study-wide points: Whatever favoring of shorter templates PCR might show would apply equally to patients and controls. For Type 1 diabetes patients, all four CD4+ subsets carried TCRB CDR3s that were moderately but significantly shorter. A potential influence of HLA type upon TCRB rearrangement remained unresolved herein.

This clone has more than one count but fewer than ten. The antigen remains unidentified. CD4+ naive, central memory, regulatory and stem cell-like memory cells were sorted via CD45RO/CCR7/CD25/CD127/CD95/CD27. CDR1 LNHDA and CDR2 SQIVND come from the germline V gene (reference sequence). The CDR3 has 15 amino acids. Trimming removed 4 bases at V and 2 bases at J, with 9 bases between. Since all of the isolated RNA was reverse transcribed, expressed TCRB transcripts were what got sequenced. Profiling relied on immunoSEQ multiplex PCR, and the TCRdb table lists in-frame clones only, not all of them. The sample lists around 310,000 clones, roughly 13% occurring once.

The sequence was collected from a woman under 30 with type 1 diabetes. The source material was naive CD4+ T cells from blood. V gene TRBV19 combines with J gene TRBJ2-6; D is undetermined. CDR3 bases: TGTGCCAGTAGTACCCTCCTTACTGGGGCCAACGTCCTGACTTTC. Translated: CASSTLLTGANVLTF.